This T cell receptor beta chain was found in a study of shared clonotypes between healthy human individuals. Whole-study context: Researchers assigned three CD4 naive, three CD4 memory, two CD8 naive and one CD8 memory plate to each donor. Overall study findings and caveats: In having few donors, the study represented limited genetic and exposure-history diversity. Clonotypes that were shared across a few donors made up around 5% of naive CD4 clonotypes.

As regards this clone: What it binds is unknown.

V lost 2 bases, J lost 0 bases, and 5 bases stayed unmatched. The CDR3 length is 15 residues. Looked up from germline, CDR1 is SGDLS and CDR2 is YYNGEE. Assay used: immunoSEQ multiplex PCR; TCRdb lists only in-frame clones, some missing. The sample records some 2,000,000 clones, around 95% being singletons. The chain has TRBV9 and TRBJ2-7; 7 bases fit TRBD2. The sequence was collected from a man younger than 35 in good health. Specimen: naive CD4+ T cells sorted from blood. Subset given: CD45RA+ positively selected. CDR3 sequence reads: CASSVGGSVSYEQYF. The CDR3, as DNA: TGTGCCAGCAGCGTCGGCGGGAGCGTCTCCTACGAGCAGTACTTC.